The 29 T cell receptor beta chains reported below all come from one sample, sequenced in a study of blood T cell repertoires in COVID-19. Here immunoSEQ multiplex PCR was the method, and the copy in TCRdb shows in-frame clones only, minus some. The table includes fewer than 85,000 clones, about 90% detected once. The sample consisted of peripheral blood. The receptors originated from a woman between 50 and 59 years old in a cohort sampled during active COVID-19.

The chain uses TRBV7-2 and TRBJ2-7, with no clear D. This CDR3 comprises 13 residues. With 1 base removed from V and 5 bases from J, the gap between germline ends came to 9 bases. CDR1 is SGHTA, CDR2 FQGNSA, per germline. This chain's CDR3 is CASSLGAWDEQYF. The CDR3 DNA reads TGTGCCAGCAGCTTAGGGGCCTGGGACGAGCAGTACTTC.

V and J are TRBV28 and TRBJ1-5, with 9 bases matching TRBD1. The CDR3 length is 15 residues. The J segment lost 6 bases and the V segment lost 2 bases, leaving 5 bases of the junction unmatched. The germline gives CDR1 MDHEN, CDR2 SYDVKM. CDR3 DNA: TGTGCCAGCAGTTTAGGGGACAGGGAGGTTCAGCCCCAGCATTTT. Its protein product is CASSLGDREVQPQHF.

J is TRBJ1-1 and V is TRBV19; maybe TRBD1 (6 bases). This CDR3 has 14 residues. CDR1 is LNHDA and CDR2 is SQIVND in the germline V gene (reference sequence). The germline V and J ends were trimmed by 9 bases and 5 bases, with 19 bases remaining between them. The CDR3 sequence: CASKSHRDGTEAFF. The CDR3 coding sequence is TGTGCCAGCAAATCCCACAGGGATGGAACTGAAGCTTTCTTT.

This clone has just a few counts. The gene calls are TRBV2 and TRBJ2-7; D gene unclear. The CDR3 consists of 14 residues. Trimming shortened V by 0 bases and J by 0 bases, and 6 bases separated the two germline ends. CDR1 is SNHLY and CDR2 is FYNNEI in the germline V gene. The CDR3 loop is CASSEAVSSYEQYF. CDR3 DNA: TGTGCCAGCAGTGAAGCGGTTAGCTCCTACGAGCAGTACTTC.

The V call is TRBV6-5, the J call TRBJ2-4; no definite D call. Trimming removed 2 bases at V and 6 bases at J, with 8 bases between. This CDR3 region has 13 residues. Germline lookup yields CDR1 MNHEY and CDR2 SVGAGI. The CDR3 coding sequence is TGTGCCAGCAGTTACCGAGGTGGAAACATTCAGTACTTC. Translated: CASSYRGGNIQYF.

V usage is TRBV15 and J usage is TRBJ1-1; 8 nucleotides align to TRBD1. V was clipped by 3 bases and J by 0 bases; unmatched bases: 3. This CDR3 is 15 amino acids long. Germline CDR1 LNHNV, CDR2 YYDKDF (reference sequence). The DNA for the CDR3 is TGTGCCACCAGCAGTTTGGACAGGGTGAACACTGAAGCTTTCTTT. This encodes CATSSLDRVNTEAFF.

The sample holds a few counts of this clone. As DNA, the CDR3 is TGTGCCAGCAGCCCTCAGGGGTTGGCTAATGAAAAACTGTTTTTT. It yields the protein CASSPQGLANEKLFF. The chain joins TRBV7-9 to TRBJ1-4; possible D gene TRBD1, 6 bases. Trimming stripped 5 bases from V and 3 bases from J, with 13 bases between. The CDR3 has 15 residues. Germline V lookup: CDR1 SEHNR, CDR2 FQNEAQ (reference sequence).

The rearrangement links TRBV10-3 to TRBJ1-2; possible D gene TRBD1, 6 bases. Trimming left V 6 bases short and J 4 bases short, with 12 bases between. Germline V gene data show CDR1 as ENHRY and CDR2 as SYGVKD. CDR3 length equals 13 residues. The CDR3 protein is CAIRQGLGYGYTF. The DNA for the CDR3 is TGTGCCATCAGGCAGGGGCTTGGCTATGGCTACACCTTC.

The chain links TRBV18 to TRBJ1-1; D gene uncertain. Looked up from germline, CDR1 is KGHSH and CDR2 is LQKENI. V lost 3 bases, J lost 3 bases, and 8 bases lay in between. This CDR3 is 13 amino acids long. CDR3 region: CASSPAGYTEAFF. CDR3 nucleotide sequence: TGTGCCAGCTCACCCGCGGGGTACACTGAAGCTTTCTTT.

This chain joins TRBV11-2 and TRBJ1-1; the match to TRBD1 covers 12 bases. J lost 7 bases, V lost 5 bases, and 8 bases had no gene match. The CDR3 extends over 15 amino acids. The germline CDR1 and CDR2 sequences are SGHAT and FQNNGV. CDR3 amino acids: CASSVTGTGGFEAFF. CDR3 DNA sequence: TGTGCCAGCAGCGTCACCGGGACAGGGGGCTTTGAAGCTTTCTTT.

CDR3 DNA: TGTGCCAGTAGTATGAGGACAGGGGGCACCGGGGAGCTGTTTTTT. Residues: CASSMRTGGTGELFF. This chain connects TRBV19 to TRBJ2-2; 10 bases fit TRBD1. Germline V CDR1 and CDR2: LNHDA, SQIVND (reference sequence). The V gene end was trimmed by 3 bases and the J gene end by 4 bases; junction bases not matched to a gene: 2. This CDR3 contains 15 residues. The variable domain in full, completed from reference TRBV19 and TRBJ2-2, reads DGGITQSPKYLFRKEGQNVTLSCEQNLNHDAMYWYRQDPGQGLRLIYYSQIVNDFQKGDIAEGYSVSREKKESFPLTVTSAQKNPTAFYLCASSMRTGGTGELFFGEGSRLTVL.

This clone was detected only once. The V call is TRBV7-9, the J call TRBJ1-1; TRBD1 is a possible D gene (5 bases). The CDR3 has 17 amino acids. Trimming cost V 2 bases and J 0 bases, with 16 bases left between them. Germline CDR1 is SEHNR and CDR2 is FQNEAQ (reference sequence). CDR3 coding DNA: TGTGCCAGCAGCTTAACAGTTCATGAAGGGGTGAACACTGAAGCTTTCTTT. Translating it yields CASSLTVHEGVNTEAFF.

This chain uses TRBV4-2 with TRBJ2-1; the match to TRBD2 covers 14 bases. Germline V lookup: CDR1 LGHNA, CDR2 YNFKEQ. The CDR3 runs to 16 residues. V trimming: 0 bases; J trimming: 12 bases; junction bases outside the gene matches: 7. The CDR3 nucleotides are TGTGCCAGCAGCCAAGACGGGACTAGCGGGAGAAATCCGCAGTTCTTC. Protein: CASSQDGTSGRNPQFF.

CDR3 sequence (DNA): TGTGCCACCAGTGATTGGGGGACTAGCGGCCCTACAGATACGCAGTATTTT. Its translation: CATSDWGTSGPTDTQYF. The rearrangement uses TRBV24-1 and TRBJ2-3; 11 bases map to TRBD2. The junction had 6 bases not matched to a gene; V was cut back by 2 bases and J by 3 bases. CDR3 length: 17 amino acids. Germline assignment: CDR1 KGHDR and CDR2 SFDVKD.

This clone was observed once. The J gene is TRBJ2-7, the V gene TRBV11-2; 8 bases align to TRBD2. V was pared by 0 bases and J by 6 bases, with 7 bases of the junction left unmatched. CDR1 SGHAT and CDR2 FQNNGV come from the germline V gene. The CDR3 is 15 amino acids. The CDR3 sequence is CASSLEPPGGSEQYF. The CDR3 nucleotides read TGTGCCAGCAGCTTAGAGCCCCCGGGGGGGTCCGAGCAGTACTTC.

This clone came up a few times. The chain carries TRBV4-2 and TRBJ2-4; a possible D gene is TRBD2 (6 bases). From germline, CDR1 is LGHNA and CDR2 YNFKEQ. The CDR3 totals 14 residues. V was trimmed by 1 base and J by 6 bases, leaving 10 bases between them. The CDR3 spells CASSQVMGGNIQYF. The CDR3 nucleotides are TGTGCCAGCAGCCAAGTAATGGGGGGAAACATTCAGTACTTC.

This clone was seen only a few times. The chain combines TRBV6-2 or TRBV6-3 with TRBJ1-6; D gene uncertain. The CDR3 spans 14 residues. The germline V and J ends were trimmed by 5 bases and 3 bases, with 8 bases remaining between them. The V gene's germline CDR1 is MNHEY and CDR2 SVGEGT. In DNA, the CDR3 is TGTGCCAGCAGTAAGACAAACTATAATTCACCCCTCCACTTT. Translating it yields CASSKTNYNSPLHF.

The chain's CDR3 is CASSETDYGYTF. CDR3 nucleotides: TGTGCCAGCAGTGAAACAGACTATGGCTACACCTTC. The chain recombines TRBV6-1 with TRBJ1-2; no clear D gene. Germline assignment: CDR1 MNHNS and CDR2 SASEGT. V gave up 2 bases and J gave up 3 bases, with 4 bases separating them. This CDR3 is 12 amino acids long.

The rearrangement uses TRBV14 and TRBJ2-3; no reliable D call. This CDR3 spans 15 amino acids. V lost 2 bases and J 1 base, leaving 10 bases between the germline ends. Looked up from germline, CDR1 is SGHDN and CDR2 is FVKESK. In DNA form, the CDR3 reads TGTGCCAGCAGCCAATATACCCTAGGCACAGATACGCAGTATTTT. It specifies CASSQYTLGTDTQYF.

The chain combines TRBV6-5 with TRBJ1-2; 7 nucleotides agree with TRBD1. Germline V CDR1 and CDR2: MNHEY, SVGAGI. V dropped 8 bases and J dropped 3; count of bases not matched to a gene: 3. CDR3 length: 12 amino acids. CDR3 nucleotides: TGTGCCAGCGACAGGGTGTACTATGGCTACACCTTC. Translation: CASDRVYYGYTF.

This chain connects TRBV7-6 to TRBJ2-7, with 9 nucleotides matching TRBD1. The CDR3 has 15 amino acids. V shed 1 base, J shed 7 bases, and the junction held 8 bases outside the gene matches. In germline, CDR1 is SGHVS, CDR2 FNYEAQ. The CDR3 loop is CASSLGTGGAGEQYF. The CDR3 DNA reads as TGTGCCAGCAGCTTAGGTACAGGGGGCGCGGGGGAGCAGTACTTC.

The chain recombines TRBV5-6 with TRBJ2-1; D remains ambiguous. The germline CDR1 and CDR2 sequences are SGHDT and YYEEEE. The CDR3 length is 15 residues. The V gene lost 4 bases and the J gene lost 2 bases, with 13 bases spanning the gap. The CDR3 protein is CASSEAQLTYNEQFF. CDR3 coding DNA: TGTGCCAGCAGCGAGGCCCAATTAACCTACAATGAGCAGTTCTTC. Full variable domain (remainder filled in from reference TRBV5-6 and TRBJ2-1): DAGVTQSPTHLIKTRGQQVTLRCSPKSGHDTVSWYQQALGQGPQFIFQYYEEEERQRGNFPDRFSGHQFPNYSSELNVNALLLGDSALYLCASSEAQLTYNEQFFGPGTRLTVL.

The chain recombines TRBV6-5 with TRBJ1-3, with TRBD1 matching 10 bases. This CDR3 is 13 amino acids long. The germline CDR1 and CDR2 sequences are MNHEY and SVGAGI. The CDR3 region is CGEGQGTGNTIYF. CDR3 DNA: TGTGGGGAGGGACAGGGGACTGGAAACACCATATATTTT.

The gene calls are TRBV5-1 and TRBJ1-2; 7 nucleotides match TRBD1. The CDR3 totals 17 residues. Germline V gene lookup returns CDR1 SGHRS and CDR2 YFSETQ. Losses at the gene ends were 1 base for V and 7 bases for J; bases not matched to a gene: 16. The CDR3 protein is CASSLKVGGAGFGGYTF. The CDR3 DNA sequence: TGCGCCAGCAGCTTGAAAGTAGGGGGCGCAGGTTTCGGTGGCTACACCTTC. Full variable domain (rest looked up from reference TRBV5-1 and TRBJ1-2): KAGVTQTPRYLIKTRGQQVTLSCSPISGHRSVSWYQQTPGQGLQFLFEYFSETQRNKGNFPGRFSGRQFSNSRSEMNVSTLELGDSALYLCASSLKVGGAGFGGYTFGSGTRLTVV.

The rearrangement joins TRBV5-6 to TRBJ2-2, with 9 nucleotides matching TRBD1. V lost 2 bases to trimming and J lost 5 bases; unmatched junction nucleotides: 7. CDR3 size: 16 residues. The germline V gene encodes CDR1 SGHDT and CDR2 YYEEEE. The CDR3 protein is CASSLTGGGRTGELFF. Written as DNA, the CDR3 is TGTGCCAGCAGCTTAACAGGGGGCGGACGTACCGGGGAGCTGTTTTTT.

This chain links TRBV5-4 with TRBJ1-2; D might be TRBD1 (6 bases). V lost 0 bases and J 7 bases, leaving 13 bases between the germline ends. Germline CDR1 and CDR2: SGHNT and YYREEE (reference sequence). This CDR3 is built from 14 residues. The CDR3: CASSLDRAFGGYTF. The CDR3 DNA follows: TGTGCCAGCAGCTTGGACAGGGCGTTCGGTGGCTACACCTTC.

The rearrangement links TRBV3-1 (or the pseudogene TRBV3-2) to TRBJ2-1, with 9 bases matching TRBD1. The V and J ends lost 5 bases and 3 bases, in that order; junction bases with no gene match: 5. The germline V gene encodes CDR1 LGHDT and CDR2 YNNKEL (reference sequence). The CDR3 runs to 15 residues. The CDR3 nucleotides read TGTGCCAGCAGCGATCCGGGACAGGGCTACAATGAGCAGTTCTTC. It codes for CASSDPGQGYNEQFF.

The CDR3 protein is CASTYFDGDTQYF. The CDR3 coding sequence is TGTGCCAGCACCTATTTTGACGGGGATACGCAGTATTTT. The chain is built from TRBV7-2 and TRBJ2-3; unclear D gene. V dropped 7 bases and J dropped 6 bases, with 14 bases sitting between them. From germline, CDR1 is SGHTA and CDR2 FQGNSA. The CDR3 consists of 13 residues.

This rearrangement joins TRBV19 to TRBJ2-2; TRBD1 is a possible D gene (6 bases). Germline V lookup: CDR1 LNHDA, CDR2 SQIVND (reference sequence). The V gene lost 5 bases and the J gene lost 6 bases, with 19 bases spanning the gap. This CDR3 spans 16 amino acids. In nucleotides, the CDR3 is TGTGCCAGTAGTTCCCACAGGGTGGCAGGGTCCGGGGAGCTGTTTTTT. Its translation is CASSSHRVAGSGELFF.